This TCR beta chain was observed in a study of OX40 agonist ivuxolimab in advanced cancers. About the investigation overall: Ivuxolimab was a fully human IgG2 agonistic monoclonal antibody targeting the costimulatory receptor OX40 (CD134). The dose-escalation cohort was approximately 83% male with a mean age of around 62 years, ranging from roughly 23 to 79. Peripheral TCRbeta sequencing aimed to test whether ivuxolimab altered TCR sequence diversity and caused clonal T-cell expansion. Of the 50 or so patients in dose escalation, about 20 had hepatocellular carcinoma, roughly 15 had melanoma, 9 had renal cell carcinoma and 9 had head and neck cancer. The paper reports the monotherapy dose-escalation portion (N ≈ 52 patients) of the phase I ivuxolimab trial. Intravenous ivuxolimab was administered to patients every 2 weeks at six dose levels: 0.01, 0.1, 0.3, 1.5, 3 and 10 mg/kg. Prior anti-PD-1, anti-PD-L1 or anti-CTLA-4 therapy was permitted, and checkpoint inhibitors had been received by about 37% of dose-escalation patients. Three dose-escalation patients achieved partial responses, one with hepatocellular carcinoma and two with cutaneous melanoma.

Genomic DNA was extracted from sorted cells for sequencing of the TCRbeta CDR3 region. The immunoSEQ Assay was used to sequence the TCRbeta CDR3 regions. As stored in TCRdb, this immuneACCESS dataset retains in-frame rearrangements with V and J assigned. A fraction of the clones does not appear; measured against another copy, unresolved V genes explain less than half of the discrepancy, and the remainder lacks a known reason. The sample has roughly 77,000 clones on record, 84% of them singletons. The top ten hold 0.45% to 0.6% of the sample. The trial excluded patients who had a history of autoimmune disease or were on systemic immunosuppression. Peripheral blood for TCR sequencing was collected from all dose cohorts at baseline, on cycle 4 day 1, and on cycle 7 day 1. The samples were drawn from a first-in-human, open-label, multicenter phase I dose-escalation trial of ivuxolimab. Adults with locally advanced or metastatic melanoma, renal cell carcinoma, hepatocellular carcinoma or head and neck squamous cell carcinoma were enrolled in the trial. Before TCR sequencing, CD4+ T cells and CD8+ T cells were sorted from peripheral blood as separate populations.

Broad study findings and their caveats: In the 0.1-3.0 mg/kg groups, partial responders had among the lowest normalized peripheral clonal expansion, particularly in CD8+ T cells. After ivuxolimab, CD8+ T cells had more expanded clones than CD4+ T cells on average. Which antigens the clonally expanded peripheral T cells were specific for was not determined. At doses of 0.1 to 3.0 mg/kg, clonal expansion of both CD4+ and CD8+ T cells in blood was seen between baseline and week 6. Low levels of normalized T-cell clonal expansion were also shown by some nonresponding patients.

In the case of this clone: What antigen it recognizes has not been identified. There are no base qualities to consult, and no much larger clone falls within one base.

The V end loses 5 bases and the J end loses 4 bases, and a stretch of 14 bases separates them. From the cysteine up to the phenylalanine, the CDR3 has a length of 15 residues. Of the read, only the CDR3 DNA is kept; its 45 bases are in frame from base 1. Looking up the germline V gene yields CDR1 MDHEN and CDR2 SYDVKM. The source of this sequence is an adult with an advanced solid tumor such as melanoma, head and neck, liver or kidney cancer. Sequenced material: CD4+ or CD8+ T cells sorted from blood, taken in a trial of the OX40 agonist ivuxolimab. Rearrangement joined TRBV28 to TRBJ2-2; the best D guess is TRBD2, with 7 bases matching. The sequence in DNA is TGTGCCAGCAGTAAAGCGGGACACCTCACCGGGGAGCTGTTTTTT. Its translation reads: CASSKAGHLTGELFF.